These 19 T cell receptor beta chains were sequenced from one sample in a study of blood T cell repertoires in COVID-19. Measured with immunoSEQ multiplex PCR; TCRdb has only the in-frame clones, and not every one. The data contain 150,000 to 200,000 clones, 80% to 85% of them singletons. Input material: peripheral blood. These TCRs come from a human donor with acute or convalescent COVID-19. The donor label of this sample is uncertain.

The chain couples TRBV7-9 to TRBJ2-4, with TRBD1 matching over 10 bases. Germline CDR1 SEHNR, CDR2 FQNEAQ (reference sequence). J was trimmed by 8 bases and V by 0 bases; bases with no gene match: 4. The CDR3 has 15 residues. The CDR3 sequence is CASSLAGTGAHIQYF. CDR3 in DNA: TGTGCCAGCAGCTTAGCTGGGACAGGGGCGCACATTCAGTACTTC.

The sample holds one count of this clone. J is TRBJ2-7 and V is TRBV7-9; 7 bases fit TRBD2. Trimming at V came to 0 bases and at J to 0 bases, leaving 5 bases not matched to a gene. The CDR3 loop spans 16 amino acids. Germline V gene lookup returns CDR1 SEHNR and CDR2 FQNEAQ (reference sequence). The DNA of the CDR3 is TGTGCCAGCAGCTTAGCTCTAGCGGCTCCCTCCTACGAGCAGTACTTC. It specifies CASSLALAAPSYEQYF.

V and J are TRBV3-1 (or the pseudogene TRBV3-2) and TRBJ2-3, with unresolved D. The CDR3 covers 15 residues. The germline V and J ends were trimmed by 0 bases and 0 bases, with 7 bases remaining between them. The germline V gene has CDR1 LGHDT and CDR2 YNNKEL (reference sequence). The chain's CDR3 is CASSQDWASTDTQYF. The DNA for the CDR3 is TGTGCCAGCAGCCAAGATTGGGCTAGCACAGATACGCAGTATTTT.

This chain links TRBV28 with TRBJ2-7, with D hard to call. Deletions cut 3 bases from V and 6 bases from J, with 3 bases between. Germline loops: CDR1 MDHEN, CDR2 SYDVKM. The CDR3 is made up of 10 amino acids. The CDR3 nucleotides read TGTGCCAGCAGTTTCTCCGAGCAGTACTTC. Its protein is CASSFSEQYF.

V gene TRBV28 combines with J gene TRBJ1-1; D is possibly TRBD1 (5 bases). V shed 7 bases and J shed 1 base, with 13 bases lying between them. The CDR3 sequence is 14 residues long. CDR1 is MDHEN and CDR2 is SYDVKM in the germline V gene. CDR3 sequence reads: CASKQPGGNTEAFF. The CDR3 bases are TGTGCCAGCAAGCAGCCCGGGGGGAACACTGAAGCTTTCTTT.

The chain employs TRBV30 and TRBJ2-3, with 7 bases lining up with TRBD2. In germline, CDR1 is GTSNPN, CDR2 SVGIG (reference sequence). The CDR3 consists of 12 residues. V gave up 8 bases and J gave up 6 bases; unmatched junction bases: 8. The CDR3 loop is CALVAGGDTQYF. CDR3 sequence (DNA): TGTGCCCTGGTAGCGGGCGGTGATACGCAGTATTTT. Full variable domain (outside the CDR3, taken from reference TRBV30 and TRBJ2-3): SQTIHQWPATLVQPVGSPLSLECTVEGTSNPNLYWYRQAAGRGLQLLFYSVGIGQISSEVPQNLSASRPQDRQFILSSKKLLLSDSGFYLCALVAGGDTQYFGPGTRLTVL.

The chain's CDR3 is CASSIRQASNTEAFF. The CDR3 region has the DNA TGTGCCAGTAGTATACGGCAGGCTTCGAACACTGAAGCTTTCTTT. This chain links TRBV19 with TRBJ1-1, with D hard to call. The germline V and J ends were trimmed by 2 bases and 1 base, with 11 bases remaining between them. This CDR3 has 15 residues. Germline lookup yields CDR1 LNHDA and CDR2 SQIVND (reference sequence). The whole variable domain, remainder taken from reference TRBV19 and TRBJ1-1, is DGGITQSPKYLFRKEGQNVTLSCEQNLNHDAMYWYRQDPGQGLRLIYYSQIVNDFQKGDIAEGYSVSREKKESFPLTVTSAQKNPTAFYLCASSIRQASNTEAFFGQGTRLTVV.

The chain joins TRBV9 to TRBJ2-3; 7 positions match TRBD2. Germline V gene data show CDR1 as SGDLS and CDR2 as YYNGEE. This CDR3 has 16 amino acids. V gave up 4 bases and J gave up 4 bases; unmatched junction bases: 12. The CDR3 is CASSPLIRTSADTQYF. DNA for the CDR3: TGTGCCAGCAGCCCCCTCATCAGGACTAGTGCAGATACGCAGTATTTT.

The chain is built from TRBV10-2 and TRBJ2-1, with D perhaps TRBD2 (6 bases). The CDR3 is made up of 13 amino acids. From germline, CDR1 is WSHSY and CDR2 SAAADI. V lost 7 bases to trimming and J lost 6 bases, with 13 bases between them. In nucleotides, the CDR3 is TGCGCCAGCAAGGCAGGCGGGGTCAATGAGCAGTTCTTC. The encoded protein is CASKAGGVNEQFF.

The CDR3 spells CASGLSDTQYF. CDR3 sequence (DNA): TGTGCCAGCGGCCTGTCGGATACGCAGTATTTT. J is TRBJ2-3 and V is TRBV12-3 or TRBV12-4; unclear D gene. Trimming pared 8 bases from V and 6 bases from J, leaving 9 bases between. The CDR3 is made up of 11 amino acids.

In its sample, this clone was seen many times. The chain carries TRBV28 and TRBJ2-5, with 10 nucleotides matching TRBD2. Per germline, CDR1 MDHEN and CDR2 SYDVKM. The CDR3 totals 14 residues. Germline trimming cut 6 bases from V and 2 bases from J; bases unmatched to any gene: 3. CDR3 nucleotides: TGTGCCAGCAGACCGGGACTAGCGCAAGAGACCCAGTACTTC. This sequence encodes CASRPGLAQETQYF.

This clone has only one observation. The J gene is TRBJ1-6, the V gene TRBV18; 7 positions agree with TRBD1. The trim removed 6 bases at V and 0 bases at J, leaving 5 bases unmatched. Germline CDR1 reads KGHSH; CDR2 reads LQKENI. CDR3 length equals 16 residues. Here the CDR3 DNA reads TGTGCCAGCTCCCTGACAGGGAGCTCCTATAATTCACCCCTCCACTTT. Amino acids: CASSLTGSSYNSPLHF.

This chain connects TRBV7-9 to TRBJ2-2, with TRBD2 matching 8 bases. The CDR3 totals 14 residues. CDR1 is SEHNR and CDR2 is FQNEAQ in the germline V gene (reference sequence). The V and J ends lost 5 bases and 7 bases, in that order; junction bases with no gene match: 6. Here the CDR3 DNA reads TGTGCCAGCAGCAGCTCTAGCGGGCACGGGGAGCTGTTTTTT. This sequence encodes CASSSSSGHGELFF.

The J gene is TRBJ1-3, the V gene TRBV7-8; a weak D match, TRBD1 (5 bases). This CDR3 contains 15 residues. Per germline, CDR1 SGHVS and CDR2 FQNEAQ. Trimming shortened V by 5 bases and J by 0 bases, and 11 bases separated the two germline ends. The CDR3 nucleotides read TGTGCCAGCAGCCCCAGGGTTTACTCTGGAAACACCATATATTTT. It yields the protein CASSPRVYSGNTIYF.

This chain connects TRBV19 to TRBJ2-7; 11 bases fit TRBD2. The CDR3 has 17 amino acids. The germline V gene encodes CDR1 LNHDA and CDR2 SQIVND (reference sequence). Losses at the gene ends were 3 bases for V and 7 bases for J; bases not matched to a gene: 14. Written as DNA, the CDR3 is TGTGCCAGTAGTATGAGACTAGCGGGAACGGTTGGATGGGAGCAGTACTTC. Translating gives CASSMRLAGTVGWEQYF.

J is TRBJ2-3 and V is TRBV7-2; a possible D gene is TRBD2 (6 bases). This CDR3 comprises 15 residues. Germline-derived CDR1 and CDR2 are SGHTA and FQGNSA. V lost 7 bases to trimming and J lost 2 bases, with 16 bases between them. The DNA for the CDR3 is TGTGCCAGCACCCGCGGAGGGAGCTACACAGATACGCAGTATTTT. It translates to CASTRGGSYTDTQYF. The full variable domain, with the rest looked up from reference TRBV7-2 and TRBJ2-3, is GAGVSQSPSNKVTEKGKDVELRCDPISGHTALYWYRQSLGQGLEFLIYFQGNSAPDKSGLPSDRFSAERTGGSVSTLTIQRTQQEDSAVYLCASTRGGSYTDTQYFGPGTRLTVL.

This chain's CDR3 is CASSIGARDTRSGANVLTF. The CDR3 bases are TGTGCCAGTAGTATAGGGGCCCGGGACACTCGATCTGGGGCCAACGTCCTGACTTTC. The rearrangement uses TRBV19 and TRBJ2-6; a possible D gene is TRBD1 (6 bases). The ends were cut back, 1 base at V and 1 base at J, with 17 bases in the middle. The CDR3 spans 19 residues. The germline V gene encodes CDR1 LNHDA and CDR2 SQIVND (reference sequence). The whole variable domain, remainder taken from reference TRBV19 and TRBJ2-6, is DGGITQSPKYLFRKEGQNVTLSCEQNLNHDAMYWYRQDPGQGLRLIYYSQIVNDFQKGDIAEGYSVSREKKESFPLTVTSAQKNPTAFYLCASSIGARDTRSGANVLTFGAGSRLTVL.

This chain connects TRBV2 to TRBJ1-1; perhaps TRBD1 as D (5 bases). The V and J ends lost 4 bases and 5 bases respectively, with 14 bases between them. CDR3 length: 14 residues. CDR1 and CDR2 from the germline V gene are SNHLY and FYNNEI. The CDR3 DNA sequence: TGTGCCAGCAGTGTCGACCACGGGGGGACTGAAGCTTTCTTT. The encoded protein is CASSVDHGGTEAFF.

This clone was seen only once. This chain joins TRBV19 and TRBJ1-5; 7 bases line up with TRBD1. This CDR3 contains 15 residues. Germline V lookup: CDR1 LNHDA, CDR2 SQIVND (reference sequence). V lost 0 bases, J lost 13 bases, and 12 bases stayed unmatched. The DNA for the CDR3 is TGTGCCAGTAGTATAGATACGGACAGGACCTCTCCTCAGCATTTT. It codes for CASSIDTDRTSPQHF. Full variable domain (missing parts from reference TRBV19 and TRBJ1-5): DGGITQSPKYLFRKEGQNVTLSCEQNLNHDAMYWYRQDPGQGLRLIYYSQIVNDFQKGDIAEGYSVSREKKESFPLTVTSAQKNPTAFYLCASSIDTDRTSPQHFGDGTRLSIL.